This T cell receptor beta chain originates from a study of T-cell reconstitution after alpha-beta-depleted transplantation in children. This CDR3 has 13 residues. Germline CDR1 LGHNA, CDR2 YSLEER. Trimming removed 1 base from V and 4 bases from J, with 7 bases in between. This sample's TCRbeta library carried unique molecular identifier barcodes. Via MiXCR, TCRdb re-called the PCR reads, giving one row per CDR3 protein. The profile shows about 610,000 distinct CDR3 sequences, 10% of them singletons. The chain links TRBV4-3 to TRBJ2-5; D is ambiguous. The TCR originated in a human donor who donated a stem cell graft to a child with acute myeloid leukemia. Here the sequenced sample was PBMCs from the stem cell graft donor, taken from the stem cell graft. CDR3 amino acids: CASSQGGRETQYF. The CDR3 region has the DNA TGCGCCAGCAGCCAAGGGGGTAGAGAGACCCAGTACTTC.